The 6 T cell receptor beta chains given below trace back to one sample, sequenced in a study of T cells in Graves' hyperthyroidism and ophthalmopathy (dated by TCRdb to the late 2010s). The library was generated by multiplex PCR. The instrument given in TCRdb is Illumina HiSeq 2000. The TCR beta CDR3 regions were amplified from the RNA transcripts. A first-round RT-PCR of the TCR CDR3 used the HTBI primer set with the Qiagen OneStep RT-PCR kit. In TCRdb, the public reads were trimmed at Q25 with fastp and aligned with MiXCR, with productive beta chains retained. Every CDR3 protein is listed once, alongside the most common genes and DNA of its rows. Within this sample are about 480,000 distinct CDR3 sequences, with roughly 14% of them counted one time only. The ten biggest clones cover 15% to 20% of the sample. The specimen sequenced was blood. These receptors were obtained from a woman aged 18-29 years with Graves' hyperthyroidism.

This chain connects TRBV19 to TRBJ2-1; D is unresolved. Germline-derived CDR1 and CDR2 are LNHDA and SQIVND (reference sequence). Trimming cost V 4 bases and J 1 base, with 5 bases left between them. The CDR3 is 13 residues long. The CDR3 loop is CASSTHSYNEQFF. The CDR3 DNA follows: TGTGCCAGTAGTACGCATTCCTACAATGAGCAGTTCTTC.

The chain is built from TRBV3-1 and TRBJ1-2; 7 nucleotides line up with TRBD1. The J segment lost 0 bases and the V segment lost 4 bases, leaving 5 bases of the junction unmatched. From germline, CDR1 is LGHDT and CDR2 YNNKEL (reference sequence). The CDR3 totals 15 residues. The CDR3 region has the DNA TGTGCCAGCAGCCTGGGACAGAGATCTAACTATGGCTACACCTTC. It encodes CASSLGQRSNYGYTF.

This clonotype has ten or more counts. The DNA of the CDR3 is TGTGCCAGCAGCCAAAAGGAGGATCAGCCCCAGCATTTT. It specifies CASSQKEDQPQHF. The rearrangement uses TRBV3-1 and TRBJ1-5; the D is unclear. V shed 2 bases and J shed 5 bases, with 7 bases lying between them. This CDR3 region has 13 residues. CDR1 LGHDT and CDR2 YNNKEL come from the germline V gene (reference sequence). The whole variable domain, filled in from reference TRBV3-1 and TRBJ1-5, reads DTAVSQTPKYLVTQMGNDKSIKCEQNLGHDTMYWYKQDSKKFLKIMFSYNNKELIINETVPNRFSPKSPDKAHLNLHINSLELGDSAVYFCASSQKEDQPQHFGDGTRLSIL.

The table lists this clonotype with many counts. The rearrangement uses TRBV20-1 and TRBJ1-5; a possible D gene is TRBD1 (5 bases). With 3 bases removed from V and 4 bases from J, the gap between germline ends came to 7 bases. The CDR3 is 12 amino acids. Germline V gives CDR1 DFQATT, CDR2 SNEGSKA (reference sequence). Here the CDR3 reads CSASWGNQPQHF. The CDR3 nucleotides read TGCAGTGCTAGTTGGGGGAATCAGCCCCAGCATTTT.

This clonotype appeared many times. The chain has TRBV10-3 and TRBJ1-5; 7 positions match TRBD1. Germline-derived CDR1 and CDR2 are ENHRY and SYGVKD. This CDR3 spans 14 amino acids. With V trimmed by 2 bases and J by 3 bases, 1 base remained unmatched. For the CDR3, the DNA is TGTGCCATCAGTGAGCAGGGGGACAATCAGCCCCAGCATTTT. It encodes CAISEQGDNQPQHF.

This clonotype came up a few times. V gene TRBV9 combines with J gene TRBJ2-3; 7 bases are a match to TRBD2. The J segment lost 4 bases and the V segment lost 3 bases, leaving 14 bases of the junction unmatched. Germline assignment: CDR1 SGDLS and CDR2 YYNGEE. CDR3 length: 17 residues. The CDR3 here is CASSAGRKGNFADTQYF. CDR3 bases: TGTGCCAGCAGCGCCGGGAGGAAGGGTAATTTCGCAGATACGCAGTATTTT.